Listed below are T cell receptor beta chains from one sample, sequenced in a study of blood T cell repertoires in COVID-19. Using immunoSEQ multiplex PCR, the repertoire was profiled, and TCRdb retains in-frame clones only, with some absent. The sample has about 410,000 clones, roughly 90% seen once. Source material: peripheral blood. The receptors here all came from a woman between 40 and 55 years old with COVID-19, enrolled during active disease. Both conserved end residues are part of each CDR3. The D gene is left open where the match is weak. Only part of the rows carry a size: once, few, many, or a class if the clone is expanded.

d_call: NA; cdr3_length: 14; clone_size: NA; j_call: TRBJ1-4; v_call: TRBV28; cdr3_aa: CASSSGASREKLFF; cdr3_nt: TGTGCCAGCAGTAGCGGAGCAAGTAGGGAAAAACTGTTTTTT
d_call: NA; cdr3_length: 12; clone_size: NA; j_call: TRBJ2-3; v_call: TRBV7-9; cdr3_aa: CASSPNTDTQYF; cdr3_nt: TGTGCCAGCAGCCCCAACACAGATACGCAGTATTTT
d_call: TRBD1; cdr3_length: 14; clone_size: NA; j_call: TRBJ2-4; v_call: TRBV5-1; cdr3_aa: CASSQTGGVNIQYF; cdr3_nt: TGCGCCAGCAGCCAAACAGGGGGAGTAAACATTCAGTACTTC
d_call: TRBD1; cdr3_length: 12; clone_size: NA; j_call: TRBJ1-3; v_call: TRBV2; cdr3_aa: CASRIQGNTIYF; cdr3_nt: TGTGCCAGCAGGATACAGGGGAACACCATATATTTT
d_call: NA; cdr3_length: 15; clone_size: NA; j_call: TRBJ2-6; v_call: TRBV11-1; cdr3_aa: CASSADRSGANVLTF; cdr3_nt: TGTGCCAGCAGCGCGGACAGATCTGGGGCCAACGTCCTGACTTTC
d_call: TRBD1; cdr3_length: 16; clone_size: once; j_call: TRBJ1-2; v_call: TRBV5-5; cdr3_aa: CASSLVWDRANYGYTF; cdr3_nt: TGTGCCAGCAGCTTGGTGTGGGACAGGGCAAACTATGGCTACACCTTC
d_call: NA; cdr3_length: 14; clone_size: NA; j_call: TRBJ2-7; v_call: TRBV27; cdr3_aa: CASSLLAPRGEQYF; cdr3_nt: TGTGCCAGCAGTTTACTAGCCCCTAGGGGGGAGCAGTACTTC
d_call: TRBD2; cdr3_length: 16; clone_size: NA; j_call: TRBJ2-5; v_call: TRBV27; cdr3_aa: CASSPLGLAYQETQYF; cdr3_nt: TGTGCCAGCAGTCCTCTGGGACTAGCCTACCAAGAGACCCAGTACTTC
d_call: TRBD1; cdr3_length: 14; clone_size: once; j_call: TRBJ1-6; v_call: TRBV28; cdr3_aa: CASNKQGIGSPLHF; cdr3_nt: TGTGCCAGCAACAAACAGGGGATTGGATCACCCCTCCACTTT
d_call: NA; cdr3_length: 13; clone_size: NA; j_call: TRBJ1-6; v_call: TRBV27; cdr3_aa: CASRTVKLSPLHF; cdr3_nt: TGTGCCAGCAGGACAGTTAAGCTTTCACCCCTCCACTTT
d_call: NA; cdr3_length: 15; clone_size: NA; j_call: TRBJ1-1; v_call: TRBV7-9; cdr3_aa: CASSSLRRLNTEAFF; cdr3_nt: TGTGCCAGCAGCTCCCTCCGCCGGTTGAACACTGAAGCTTTCTTT
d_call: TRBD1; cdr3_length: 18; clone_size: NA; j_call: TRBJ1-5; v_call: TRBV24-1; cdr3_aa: CATSDNPGQGLSNQPQHF; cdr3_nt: TGTGCCACCAGTGACAATCCGGGACAGGGGCTAAGCAATCAGCCCCAGCATTTT
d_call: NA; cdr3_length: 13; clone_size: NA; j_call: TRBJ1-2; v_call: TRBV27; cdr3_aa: CASSLAAGGGYTF; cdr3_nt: TGTGCCAGCAGTTTAGCGGCTGGTGGTGGCTACACCTTC
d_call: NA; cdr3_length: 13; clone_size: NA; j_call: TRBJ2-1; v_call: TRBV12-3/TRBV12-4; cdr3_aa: CASTLGGGNEQFF; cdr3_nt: TGTGCCAGCACCCTGGGAGGCGGCAATGAGCAGTTCTTC
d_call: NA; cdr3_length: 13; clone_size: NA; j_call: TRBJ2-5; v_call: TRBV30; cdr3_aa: CALGLSLGETQYF; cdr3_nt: TGTGCCTTAGGACTCTCACTGGGGGAGACCCAGTACTTC
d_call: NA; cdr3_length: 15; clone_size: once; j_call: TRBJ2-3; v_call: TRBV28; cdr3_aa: CASESRLGRTDTQYF; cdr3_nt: TGTGCCAGCGAATCTCGACTGGGGCGCACAGATACGCAGTATTTT
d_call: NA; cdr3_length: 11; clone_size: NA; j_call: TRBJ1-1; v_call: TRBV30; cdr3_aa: CAWSETAEAFF; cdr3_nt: TGTGCCTGGAGTGAAACAGCTGAAGCTTTCTTT
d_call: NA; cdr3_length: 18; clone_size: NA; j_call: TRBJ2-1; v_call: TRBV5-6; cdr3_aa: CASSLALYGVQGTNEQFF; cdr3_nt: TGTGCCAGCAGCTTAGCCCTCTATGGGGTACAGGGAACCAATGAGCAGTTCTTC
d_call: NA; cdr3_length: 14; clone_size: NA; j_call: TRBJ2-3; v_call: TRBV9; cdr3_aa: CASSPGDSTDTQYF; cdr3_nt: TGTGCCAGCAGCCCGGGGGACAGCACAGATACGCAGTATTTT
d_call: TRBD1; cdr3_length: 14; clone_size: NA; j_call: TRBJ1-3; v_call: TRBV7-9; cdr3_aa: CASSFGQGGNTIYF; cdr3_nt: TGTGCCAGCAGCTTCGGACAGGGTGGAAACACCATATATTTT
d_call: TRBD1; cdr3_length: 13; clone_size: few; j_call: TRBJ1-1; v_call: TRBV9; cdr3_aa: CASSVEGQREAFF; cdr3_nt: TGTGCCAGCAGCGTAGAGGGACAGAGGGAAGCTTTCTTT
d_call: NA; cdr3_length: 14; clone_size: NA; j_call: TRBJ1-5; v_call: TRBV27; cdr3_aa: CASSYRDTNQPQHF; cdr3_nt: TGTGCCAGCAGTTACCGGGACACTAATCAGCCCCAGCATTTT
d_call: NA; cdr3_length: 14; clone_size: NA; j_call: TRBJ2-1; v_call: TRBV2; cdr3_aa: CASSETSSYNEQFF; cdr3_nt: TGTGCCAGCAGTGAAACCAGTTCCTACAATGAGCAGTTCTTC
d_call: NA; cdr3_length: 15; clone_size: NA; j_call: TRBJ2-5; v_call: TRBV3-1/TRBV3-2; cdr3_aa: CASSKRKESRETQYF; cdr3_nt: TGTGCCAGCAGCAAAAGAAAGGAGTCCCGAGAGACCCAGTACTTC
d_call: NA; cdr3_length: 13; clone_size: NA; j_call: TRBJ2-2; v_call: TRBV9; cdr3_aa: CASSGAGAGELFF; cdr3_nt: TGTGCCAGCAGCGGGGCAGGGGCAGGGGAGCTGTTTTTT
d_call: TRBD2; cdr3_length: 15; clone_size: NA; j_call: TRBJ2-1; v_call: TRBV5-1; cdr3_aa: CASSRGVAGGDEQFF; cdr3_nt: TGCGCCAGCAGCCGCGGGGTAGCGGGGGGTGATGAGCAGTTCTTC
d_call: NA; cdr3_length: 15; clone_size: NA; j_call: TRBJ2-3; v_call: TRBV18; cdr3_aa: CASSPRGGSTDTQYF; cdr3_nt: TGTGCCAGCTCACCAAGGGGGGGCAGCACAGATACGCAGTATTTT